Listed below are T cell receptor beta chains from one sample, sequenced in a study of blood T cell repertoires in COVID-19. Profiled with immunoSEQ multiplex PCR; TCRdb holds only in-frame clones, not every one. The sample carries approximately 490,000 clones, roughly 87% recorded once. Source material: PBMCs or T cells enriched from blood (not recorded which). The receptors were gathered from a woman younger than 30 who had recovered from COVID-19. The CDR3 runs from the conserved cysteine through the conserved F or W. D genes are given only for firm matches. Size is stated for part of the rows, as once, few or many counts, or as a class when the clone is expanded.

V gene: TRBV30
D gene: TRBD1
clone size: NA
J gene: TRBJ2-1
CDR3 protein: CAWGQGFYNEQFF
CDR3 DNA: TGTGCCTGGGGACAGGGGTTTTACAATGAGCAGTTCTTC

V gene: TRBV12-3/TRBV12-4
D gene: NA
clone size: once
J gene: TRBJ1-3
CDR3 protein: CASSYGDLGIYF
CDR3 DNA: TGTGCCAGCAGTTACGGGGATTTGGGCATATATTTT

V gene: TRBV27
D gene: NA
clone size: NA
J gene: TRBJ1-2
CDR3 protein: CASSIRGLRGYTF
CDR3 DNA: TGTGCCAGCAGTATACGAGGACTGCGGGGCTACACCTTC

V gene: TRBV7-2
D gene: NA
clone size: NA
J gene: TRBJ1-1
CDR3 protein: CASSLGHSNTEAFF
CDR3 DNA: TGTGCCAGCAGCTTAGGACACTCGAACACTGAAGCTTTCTTT

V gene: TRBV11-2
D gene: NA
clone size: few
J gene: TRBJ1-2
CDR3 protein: CASSKQGPYGYTF
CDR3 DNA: TGTGCCAGCAGCAAACAGGGCCCCTATGGCTACACCTTC

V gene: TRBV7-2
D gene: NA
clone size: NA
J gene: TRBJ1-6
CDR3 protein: CASSFLGLADSPLHF
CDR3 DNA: TGTGCCAGCAGCTTCTTGGGCCTTGCTGATTCACCCCTCCACTTT

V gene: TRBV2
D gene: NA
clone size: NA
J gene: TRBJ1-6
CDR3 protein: CASRGGVSSYNSPLHF
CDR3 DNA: TGTGCCAGCAGAGGGGGGGTTAGCTCCTATAATTCACCCCTCCACTTT

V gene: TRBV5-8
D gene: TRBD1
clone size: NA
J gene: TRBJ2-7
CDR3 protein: CASTGQVVSYEQYF
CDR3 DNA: TGTGCCAGCACCGGACAGGTCGTCTCCTACGAGCAGTACTTC

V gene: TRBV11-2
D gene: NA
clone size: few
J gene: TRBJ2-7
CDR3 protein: CASSLPGSYEQYF
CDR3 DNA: TGTGCCAGCAGCCTGCCGGGCTCCTACGAGCAGTACTTC

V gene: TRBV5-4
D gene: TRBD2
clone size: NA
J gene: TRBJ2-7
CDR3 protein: CASSSRAGGPLYEQYF
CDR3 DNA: TGTGCCAGCAGCTCCAGGGCGGGGGGTCCACTCTACGAGCAGTACTTC

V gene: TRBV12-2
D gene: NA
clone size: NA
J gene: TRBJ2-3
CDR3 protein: CASRLGGRGHGTQYF
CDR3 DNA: TGTGCAAGTCGACTGGGAGGGAGGGGTCACGGTACGCAGTATTTT

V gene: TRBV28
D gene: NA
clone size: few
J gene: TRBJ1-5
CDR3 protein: CAVRGKEQPQHF
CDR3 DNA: TGTGCCGTTAGGGGGAAAGAGCAGCCCCAGCATTTT

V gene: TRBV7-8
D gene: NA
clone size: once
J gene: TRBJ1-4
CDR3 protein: CASSLGRQEIEKLFF
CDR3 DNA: TGTGCCAGCAGCTTAGGTCGACAGGAGATTGAAAAACTGTTTTTT

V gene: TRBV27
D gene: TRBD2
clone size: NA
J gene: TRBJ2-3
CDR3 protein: CASSPGGARNTQYF
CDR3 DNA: TGTGCCAGCAGTCCCGGGGGGGCCCGGAATACGCAGTATTTT

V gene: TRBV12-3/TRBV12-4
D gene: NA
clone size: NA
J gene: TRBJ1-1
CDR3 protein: CASSFYLTEAFF
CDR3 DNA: TGTGCCAGCAGTTTTTATCTCACTGAAGCTTTCTTT

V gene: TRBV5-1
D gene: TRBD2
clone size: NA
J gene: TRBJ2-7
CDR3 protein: CASSSSGDGSYEQYF
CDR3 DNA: TGCGCCAGCAGTTCGAGCGGGGACGGTAGCTACGAGCAGTACTTC

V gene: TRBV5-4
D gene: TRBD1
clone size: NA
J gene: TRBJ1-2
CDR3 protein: CASSPGQGTATGYGYTF
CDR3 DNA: TGTGCCAGCAGCCCTGGACAGGGCACGGCAACAGGCTATGGCTACACCTTC

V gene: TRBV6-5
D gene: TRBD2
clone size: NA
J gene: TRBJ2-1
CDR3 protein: CASRGTGGPYNEQFF
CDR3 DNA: TGTGCCAGCAGAGGAACGGGGGGGCCTTACAATGAGCAGTTCTTC

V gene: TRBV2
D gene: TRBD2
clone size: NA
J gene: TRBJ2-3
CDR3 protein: CASRGLAGGRHGTDTQYF
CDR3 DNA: TGTGCCAGCAGGGGACTAGCGGGGGGGCGTCACGGCACAGATACGCAGTATTTT

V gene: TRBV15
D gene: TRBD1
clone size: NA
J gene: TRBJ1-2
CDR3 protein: CATSLFGQGGDYGYTF
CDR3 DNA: TGTGCCACCAGTCTCTTTGGACAGGGGGGCGACTATGGCTACACCTTC

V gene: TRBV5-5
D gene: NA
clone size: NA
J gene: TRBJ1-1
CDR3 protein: CATQTGRGSTEAFF
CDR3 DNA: TGTGCCACCCAGACGGGACGGGGGAGCACTGAAGCTTTCTTT

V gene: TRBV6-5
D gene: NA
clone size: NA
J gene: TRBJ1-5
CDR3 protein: CASRSTGDQPQHF
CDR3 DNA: TGTGCCAGCCGTTCGACAGGTGATCAGCCCCAGCATTTT

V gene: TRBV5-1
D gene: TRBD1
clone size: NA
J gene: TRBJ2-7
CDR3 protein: CASSPGQGAGYEQYF
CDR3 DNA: TGCGCCAGCAGCCCTGGACAGGGGGCGGGGTACGAGCAGTACTTC

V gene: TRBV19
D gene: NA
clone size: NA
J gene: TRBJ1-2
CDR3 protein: CASTLAGGNYGYTF
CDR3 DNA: TGTGCCAGTACCCTCGCGGGAGGCAACTATGGCTACACCTTC

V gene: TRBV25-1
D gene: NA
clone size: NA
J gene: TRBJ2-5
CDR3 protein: CASSEFSNPGPETQYF
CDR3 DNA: TGTGCCAGCAGTGAATTCTCCAACCCTGGGCCGGAGACCCAGTACTTC

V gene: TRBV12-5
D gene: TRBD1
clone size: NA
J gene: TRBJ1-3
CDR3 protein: CASGLPGGRGNTIYF
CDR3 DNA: TGTGCTAGTGGTTTACCAGGGGGCCGAGGAAACACCATATATTTT

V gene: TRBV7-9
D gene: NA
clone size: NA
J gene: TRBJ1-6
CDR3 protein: CASSLRGGNNSPLHF
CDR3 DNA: TGTGCCAGCAGCTTAAGGGGCGGGAATAATTCACCCCTCCACTTT

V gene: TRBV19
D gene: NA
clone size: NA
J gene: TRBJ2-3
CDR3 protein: CASSIGGQRTDTQYF
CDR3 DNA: TGTGCCAGTAGTATAGGGGGGCAACGCACAGATACGCAGTATTTT

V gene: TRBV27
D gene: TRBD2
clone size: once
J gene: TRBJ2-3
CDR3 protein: CASKLAGFYTDTQYF
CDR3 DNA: TGTGCCAGCAAACTAGCGGGGTTCTACACAGATACGCAGTATTTT

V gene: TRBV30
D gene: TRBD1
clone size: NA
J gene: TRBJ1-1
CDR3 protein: CASTGGMRTEAFF
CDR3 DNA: TGTGCCTCGACAGGGGGCATGAGAACTGAAGCTTTCTTT

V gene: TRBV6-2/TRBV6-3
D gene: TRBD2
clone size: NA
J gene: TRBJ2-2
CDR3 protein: CASSYAGVLTGELFF
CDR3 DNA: TGTGCCAGCAGTTACGCGGGGGTTCTCACCGGGGAGCTGTTTTTT

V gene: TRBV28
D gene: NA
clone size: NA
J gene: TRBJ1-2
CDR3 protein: CASSLSGDGGYGYTF
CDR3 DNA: TGTGCCAGCAGTTTATCAGGGGATGGCGGCTATGGCTACACCTTC

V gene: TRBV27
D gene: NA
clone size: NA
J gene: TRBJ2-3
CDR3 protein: CASSLRMVTDTQYF
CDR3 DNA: TGTGCCAGCAGTTTGCGAATGGTCACAGATACGCAGTATTTT

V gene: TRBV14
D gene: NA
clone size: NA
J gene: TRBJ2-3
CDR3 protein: CASSLLTDTQYF
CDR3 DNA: TGTGCCAGCAGCCTACTCACAGATACGCAGTATTTT

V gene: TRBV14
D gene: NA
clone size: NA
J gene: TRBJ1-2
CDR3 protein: CASSISASTHGYTF
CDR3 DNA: TGTGCCAGCAGCATCTCCGCGAGCACCCACGGCTACACCTTC

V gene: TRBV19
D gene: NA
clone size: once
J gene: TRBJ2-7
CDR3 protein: CASSSRRGEQYF
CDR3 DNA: TGTGCCAGTAGTTCCCGAAGGGGCGAGCAGTACTTC

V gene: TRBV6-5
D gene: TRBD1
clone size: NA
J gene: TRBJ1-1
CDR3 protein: CASSFRGRIDEAFF
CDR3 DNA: TGTGCCAGCAGTTTCAGGGGGCGAATTGATGAAGCTTTCTTT

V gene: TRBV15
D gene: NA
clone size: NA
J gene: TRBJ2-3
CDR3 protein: CATSRAADTQYF
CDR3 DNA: TGTGCCACCAGCAGAGCGGCAGATACGCAGTATTTT

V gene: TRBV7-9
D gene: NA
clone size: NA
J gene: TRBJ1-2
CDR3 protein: CASSLPLEVNYGYTF
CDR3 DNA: TGTGCCAGCAGCTTACCCTTGGAGGTGAACTATGGCTACACCTTC

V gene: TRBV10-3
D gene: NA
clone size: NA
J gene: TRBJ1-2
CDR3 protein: CAISESLTGSLRGYTF
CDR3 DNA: TGTGCCATCAGTGAGTCGCTGACAGGCTCACTGAGGGGCTACACCTTC

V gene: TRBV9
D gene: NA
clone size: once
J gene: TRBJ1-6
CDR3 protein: CASSVGGEDSPLHF
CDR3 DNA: TGTGCCAGCAGCGTAGGCGGCGAGGATTCACCCCTCCACTTT

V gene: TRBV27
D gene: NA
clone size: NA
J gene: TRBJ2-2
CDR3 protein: CASSPSTGELFF
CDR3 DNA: TGTGCCAGCAGTCCCTCCACCGGGGAGCTGTTTTTT

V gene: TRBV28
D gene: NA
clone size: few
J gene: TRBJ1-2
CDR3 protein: CASSLVDAAQEDGYTF
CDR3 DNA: TGTGCCAGCAGTTTAGTAGATGCCGCCCAAGAAGATGGCTACACCTTC

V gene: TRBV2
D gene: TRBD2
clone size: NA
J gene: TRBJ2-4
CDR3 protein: CASSEARQIQLAGHYKNIQYF
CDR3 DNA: TGTGCCAGCAGTGAAGCAAGACAAATACAGTTAGCGGGGCACTACAAAAACATTCAGTACTTC

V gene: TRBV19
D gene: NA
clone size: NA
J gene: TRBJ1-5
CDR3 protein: CASSIIGAGGQPQHF
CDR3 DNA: TGTGCCAGTAGTATCATAGGAGCCGGGGGACAGCCCCAGCATTTT

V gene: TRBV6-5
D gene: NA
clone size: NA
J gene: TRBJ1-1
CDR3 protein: CASGFLGDTEAFF
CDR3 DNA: TGTGCCAGCGGATTTCTCGGGGACACTGAAGCTTTCTTT

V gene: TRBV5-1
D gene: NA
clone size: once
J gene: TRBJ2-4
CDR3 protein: CASSLGLVAKNIQYF
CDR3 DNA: TGCGCCAGCAGCCTGGGACTGGTAGCCAAAAACATTCAGTACTTC

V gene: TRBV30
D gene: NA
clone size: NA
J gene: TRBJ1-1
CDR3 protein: CAWEKAGTEAFF
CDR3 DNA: TGTGCCTGGGAAAAAGCGGGCACTGAAGCTTTCTTT

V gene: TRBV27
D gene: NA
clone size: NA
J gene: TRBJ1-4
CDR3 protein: CASSLSPNEKLFF
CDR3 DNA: TGTGCCAGCAGTTTATCCCCAAATGAAAAACTGTTTTTT

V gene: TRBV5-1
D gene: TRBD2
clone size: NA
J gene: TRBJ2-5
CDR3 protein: CASSPGLAGETQYF
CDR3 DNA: TGCGCCAGCAGCCCGGGACTAGCAGGGGAGACCCAGTACTTC

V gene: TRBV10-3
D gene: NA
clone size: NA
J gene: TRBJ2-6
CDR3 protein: CAISDSRERVGGANVLTF
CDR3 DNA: TGTGCCATCAGTGATAGCAGGGAGCGGGTAGGTGGGGCCAACGTCCTGACTTTC

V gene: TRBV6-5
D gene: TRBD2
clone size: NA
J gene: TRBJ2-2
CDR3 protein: CASSRLAGDTGELFF
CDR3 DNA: TGTGCCAGTTCTAGACTAGCGGGGGATACCGGGGAGCTGTTTTTT

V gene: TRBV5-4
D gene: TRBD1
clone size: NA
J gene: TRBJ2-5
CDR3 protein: CASSRDRGRETQYF
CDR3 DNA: TGTGCCAGCAGCCGGGACAGGGGGCGCGAGACCCAGTACTTC